A selection of T cell receptor beta chains follows, all from one sample in a study of cytomegalovirus exposure and HLA in healthy donors. Libraries were prepared by immunoSEQ multiplex PCR; TCRdb keeps only in-frame clonotypes and omits some of them. The data show approximately 93,000 clones, with around 73% seen just once and 3% to 3.5% held by the top ten. The sample consisted of PBMCs. The receptor set was obtained from a woman between 40 and 50 years old in good health and CMV-seronegative. Each CDR3 is given with its conserved first and last residue.

CDR3aa,j_gene,v_gene
CASSPTGGGVTGELFF,TRBJ2-2,TRBV9
CASVTGWTEAFF,TRBJ1-1,TRBV28
CASGEGTGTGRGETQYF,TRBJ2-5,TRBV12-5
CASSLEVRGRALEQYF,TRBJ2-7,TRBV5-1
CASSESGLPYEQYF,TRBJ2-7,TRBV6-1
CASSLVGTPRSGANVLTF,TRBJ2-6,TRBV7-2
CASSIPGLTGNTIYF,TRBJ1-3,TRBV19
CASSLVGTGSHEQYF,TRBJ2-7,TRBV5-6
CASSRQTSYEQYF,TRBJ2-7,TRBV6-6
CAISGELSDNEQFF,TRBJ2-1,TRBV10-3
CASKIQGLSNTEAFF,TRBJ1-1,TRBV19
CASSRQGADTEAFF,TRBJ1-1,TRBV5-4
CASSTGTSGSDTQYF,TRBJ2-3,TRBV5-4
CASSRDRSYEQYF,TRBJ2-7,TRBV5-1
CASSPIRGRAGDEQFF,TRBJ2-1,TRBV7-2